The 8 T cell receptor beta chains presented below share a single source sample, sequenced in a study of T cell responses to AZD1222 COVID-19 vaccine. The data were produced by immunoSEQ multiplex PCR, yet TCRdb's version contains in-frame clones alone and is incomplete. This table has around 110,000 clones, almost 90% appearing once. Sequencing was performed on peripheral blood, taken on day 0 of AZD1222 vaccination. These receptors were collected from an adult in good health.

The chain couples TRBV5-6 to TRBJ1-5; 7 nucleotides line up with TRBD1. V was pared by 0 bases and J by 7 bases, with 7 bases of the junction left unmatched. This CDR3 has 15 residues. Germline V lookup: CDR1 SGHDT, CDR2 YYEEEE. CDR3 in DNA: TGTGCCAGCAGCTTGGGGAACAGGGGAACCCAGCCCCAGCATTTT. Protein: CASSLGNRGTQPQHF.

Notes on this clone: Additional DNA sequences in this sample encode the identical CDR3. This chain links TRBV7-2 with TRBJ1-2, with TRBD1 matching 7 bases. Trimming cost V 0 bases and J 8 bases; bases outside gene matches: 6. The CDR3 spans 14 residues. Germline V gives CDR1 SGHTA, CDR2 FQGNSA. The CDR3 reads CASSLARGGGGYTF. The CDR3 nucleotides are TGTGCCAGCAGCTTAGCGCGCGGAGGGGGCGGCTACACCTTC.

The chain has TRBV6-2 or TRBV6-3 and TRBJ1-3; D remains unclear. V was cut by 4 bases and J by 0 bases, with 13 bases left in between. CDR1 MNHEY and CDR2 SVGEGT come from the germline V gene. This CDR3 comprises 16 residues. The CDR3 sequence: CASSSRPGASGNTIYF. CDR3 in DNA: TGTGCCAGCAGTTCCCGGCCAGGAGCCTCTGGAAACACCATATATTTT.

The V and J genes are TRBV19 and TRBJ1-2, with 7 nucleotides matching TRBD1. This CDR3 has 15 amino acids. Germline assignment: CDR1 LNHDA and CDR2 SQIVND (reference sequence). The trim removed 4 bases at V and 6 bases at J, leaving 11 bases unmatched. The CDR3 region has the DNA TGTGCCAGTAGTACCGACCGGGACAGTCACCATGGCTACACCTTC. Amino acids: CASSTDRDSHHGYTF.

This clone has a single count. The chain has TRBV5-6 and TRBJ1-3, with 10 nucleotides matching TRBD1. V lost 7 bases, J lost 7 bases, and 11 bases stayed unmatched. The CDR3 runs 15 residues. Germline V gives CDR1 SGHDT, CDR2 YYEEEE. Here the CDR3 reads CASRDRGLLGNTIYF. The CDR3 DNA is TGTGCCAGCCGCGACAGGGGGCTTTTGGGTAACACCATATATTTT.

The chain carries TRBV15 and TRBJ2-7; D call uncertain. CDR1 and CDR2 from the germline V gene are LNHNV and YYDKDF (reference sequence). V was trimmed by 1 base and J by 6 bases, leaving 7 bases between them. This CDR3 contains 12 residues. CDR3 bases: TGTGCCACCAGCAGAGCTGAGAGCGAGCAGTACTTC. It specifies CATSRAESEQYF.

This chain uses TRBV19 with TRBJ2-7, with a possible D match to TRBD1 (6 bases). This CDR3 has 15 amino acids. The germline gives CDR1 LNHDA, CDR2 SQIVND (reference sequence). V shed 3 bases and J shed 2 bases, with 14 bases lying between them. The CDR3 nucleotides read TGTGCCAGTAGTATCATGTGGGGGCTCGCCTACGAGCAGTACTTC. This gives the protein CASSIMWGLAYEQYF.

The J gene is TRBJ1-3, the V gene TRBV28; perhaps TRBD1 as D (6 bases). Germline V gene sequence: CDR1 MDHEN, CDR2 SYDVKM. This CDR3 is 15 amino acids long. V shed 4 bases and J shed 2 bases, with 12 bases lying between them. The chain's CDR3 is CASSWGGAPGNTIYF. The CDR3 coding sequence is TGTGCCAGCAGTTGGGGGGGCGCCCCTGGAAACACCATATATTTT. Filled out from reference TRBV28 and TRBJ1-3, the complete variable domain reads DVKVTQSSRYLVKRTGEKVFLECVQDMDHENMFWYRQDPGLGLRLIYFSYDVKMKEKGDIPEGYSVSREKKERFSLILESASTNQTSMYLCASSWGGAPGNTIYFGEGSWLTVV.